The 28 T cell receptor beta chains below were found in one sample sequenced in a study of technical replicates of blood from several donors. The table came from immunoSEQ multiplex PCR; TCRdb's copy has only in-frame clones and leaves some out. This table holds about 81,000 clones, 80% to 90% found once. The sequencing input was PBMCs. Receptors were obtained from a human donor in good health. Some clones in this sample may be carry-over from other donors' samples.

In DNA form, the CDR3 reads TGTGCCTGGAGGAGGGGGAGCGGGACCAGGGAGCAGTTCTTC. This gives the protein CAWRRGSGTREQFF. The genes are TRBV30 and TRBJ2-1, with D perhaps TRBD2 (7 bases). Deletions cut 3 bases from V and 10 bases from J, with 19 bases between. Germline V lookup: CDR1 GTSNPN, CDR2 SVGIG (reference sequence). This CDR3 comprises 14 residues. Together with reference TRBV30 and TRBJ2-1, the CDR3 gives the full variable domain: SQTIHQWPATLVQPVGSPLSLECTVEGTSNPNLYWYRQAAGRGLQLLFYSVGIGQISSEVPQNLSASRPQDRQFILSSKKLLLSDSGFYLCAWRRGSGTREQFFGPGTRLTVL.

The chain has TRBV7-2 and TRBJ2-1, with a weak D call TRBD1 (6 bases). Germline V gives CDR1 SGHTA, CDR2 FQGNSA. The CDR3 has 13 residues. V lost 2 bases and J lost 10, with 12 bases in between. The CDR3 DNA reads as TGTGCCAGCAGCTTACTTAACAGGGAGGAGCAGTTCTTC. Translation: CASSLLNREEQFF.

This clone appeared a few times. The genes are TRBV15 and TRBJ1-6, with TRBD1 as a possible D gene (6 bases). Between the trimmed V and J ends, which lost 0 bases and 9 bases, there was a span of 12 bases. Germline lookup yields CDR1 LNHNV and CDR2 YYDKDF (reference sequence). CDR3 length: 15 residues. The CDR3 sequence: CATSRDTGYSSPLHF. As DNA, the CDR3 is TGTGCCACCAGCAGAGACACAGGGTACAGTTCACCCCTCCACTTT. Looking up the rest from reference TRBV15 and TRBJ1-6 gives the full variable domain: DAMVIQNPRYQVTQFGKPVTLSCSQTLNHNVMYWYQQKSSQAPKLLFHYYDKDFNNEADTPDNFQSRRPNTSFCFLDIRSPGLGDTAMYLCATSRDTGYSSPLHFGNGTRLTVT.

V gene TRBV28 combines with J gene TRBJ1-6; 12 bases line up with TRBD1. V dropped 5 bases and J dropped 10; count of bases not matched to a gene: 12. This CDR3 has 17 amino acids. Looked up from germline, CDR1 is MDHEN and CDR2 is SYDVKM. The DNA for the CDR3 is TGTGCCAGCAGTGCGCGGAAGGGACAGGGGGCCAGGTCACCCCTCCACTTT. This gives the protein CASSARKGQGARSPLHF.

This clone has a single count. This sequence joins TRBV6-6 and TRBJ1-2; 8 bases agree with TRBD1. From germline, CDR1 is MNHNY and CDR2 SVGAGI (reference sequence). Losses at the gene ends were 0 bases for V and 3 bases for J; bases not matched to a gene: 6. The CDR3 has 16 residues. CDR3 amino acids: CASSYSIRGQDYGYTF. The CDR3 DNA sequence: TGTGCCAGCAGTTACTCGATCAGGGGGCAGGACTATGGCTACACCTTC.

The chain is built from TRBV27 and TRBJ2-7; 9 bases align to TRBD1. This CDR3 contains 15 residues. J gave up 3 bases and V 4 bases, and 7 bases lay outside the gene matches. From germline, CDR1 is MNHEY and CDR2 SMNVEV (reference sequence). The DNA for the CDR3 is TGTGCCAGCAGTTGGACCGGGACAGGGTACTACGAGCAGTACTTC. Protein: CASSWTGTGYYEQYF.

As regards this clone: An end of the junction differs from the germline gene, which may be a read error. This chain links TRBV7-2 with TRBJ1-6; the match to TRBD1 covers 9 bases. Germline V gene lookup returns CDR1 SGHTA and CDR2 FQGNSA. The CDR3 consists of 15 residues. The CDR3 DNA sequence: TGTGCCAGCACCTTACAGGGGGCGGGGAATTCACCCCTCCACTTT. Translating gives CASTLQGAGNSPLHF.

Only a few counts were recorded for this clone. This chain links TRBV2 with TRBJ2-7, with 7 bases identical to TRBD2. Germline V gene data show CDR1 as SNHLY and CDR2 as FYNNEI. CDR3 size: 14 residues. With V trimmed by 7 bases and J by 7 bases, 13 bases remained unmatched. This chain's CDR3 is CASKKGNREGEQYF. The CDR3, as DNA: TGTGCCAGCAAAAAAGGGAATAGGGAGGGTGAGCAGTACTTC.

This chain uses TRBV25-1 with TRBJ1-4, with a weak D call TRBD1 (6 bases). The CDR3 loop spans 15 amino acids. Trimming took off 4 bases at V and 3 bases at J, with 12 bases between the two ends. The V gene's germline CDR1 is MGHDK and CDR2 SYGVNS. The chain's CDR3 is CASSVTGRANEKLFF. The DNA of the CDR3 is TGTGCCAGCAGTGTTACAGGGCGAGCTAATGAAAAACTGTTTTTT.

This rearrangement joins TRBV30 to TRBJ2-1, with 7 bases that match TRBD2. V gave up 2 bases and J gave up 4 bases; unmatched junction bases: 8. The CDR3 spans 15 residues. CDR1 is GTSNPN and CDR2 is SVGIG in the germline V gene (reference sequence). DNA of the CDR3: TGTGCCTGGAGTCGGGGGGAGGGACTTTACAATGAGCAGTTCTTC. Its translation is CAWSRGEGLYNEQFF.

This clone was detected a few times. V gene TRBV10-3 combines with J gene TRBJ1-2, with 7 bases aligning to TRBD1. Germline-derived CDR1 and CDR2 are ENHRY and SYGVKD. V lost 5 bases to trimming and J lost 6 bases; unmatched junction nucleotides: 3. The length of the CDR3 is 12 residues. The CDR3 nucleotides are TGTGCCATCAGTCCGACAGGGAATGGCTACACCTTC. Translated: CAISPTGNGYTF.

The genes are TRBV11-3 and TRBJ1-1; D is unresolved. Trimming stripped 1 base from V and 4 bases from J, with 7 bases between. The CDR3 covers 13 residues. Germline CDR1 is SGHNT and CDR2 is YENEEA. Here the CDR3 reads CASSLGWATEAFF. CDR3 nucleotides: TGTGCCAGCAGCTTAGGCTGGGCCACTGAAGCTTTCTTT.

This clone was counted a few times. This chain links TRBV30 with TRBJ2-6; no clear D gene. The germline V and J ends were trimmed by 0 bases and 3 bases, with 6 bases remaining between them. CDR1 is GTSNPN, CDR2 SVGIG, per germline (reference sequence). The CDR3 contains 14 residues. The CDR3 sequence: CAWSVLFGANVLTF. The CDR3 DNA sequence: TGTGCCTGGAGTGTATTATTTGGGGCCAACGTCCTGACTTTC.

This chain uses TRBV5-6 with TRBJ2-2; TRBD1 matches 8 bases. Germline CDR1 reads SGHDT; CDR2 reads YYEEEE. The V segment lost 3 bases and the J segment 1 base; nucleotides outside the gene matches: 2. The CDR3 is 15 residues long. The CDR3 reads CASSSQGGNTGELFF. In DNA form, the CDR3 reads TGTGCCAGCAGCTCACAGGGGGGGAACACCGGGGAGCTGTTTTTT.

The V and J genes are TRBV30 and TRBJ1-5; 7 bases are a match to TRBD1. Germline V lookup: CDR1 GTSNPN, CDR2 SVGIG (reference sequence). The CDR3 extends over 13 amino acids. J gave up 4 bases and V 4 bases, and 4 bases lay outside the gene matches. CDR3 protein: CAWNLQGNQPQHF. The CDR3 DNA sequence: TGTGCCTGGAACTTACAGGGGAATCAGCCCCAGCATTTT.

Remarks on this clone: The junction departs from germline at one end; a sequencing error may be responsible. The gene calls are TRBV2 and TRBJ2-5; 10 nucleotides agree with TRBD2. The CDR3 is 13 amino acids. Germline lookup yields CDR1 SNHLY and CDR2 FYNNEI. The CDR3 loop is CASRGGGAGGPNF. In nucleotides, the CDR3 is TGTGCCAGCAGGGGCGGAGGAGCGGGGGGGCCTAACTTC.

V is TRBV7-9 and J is TRBJ1-5; 8 bases fit TRBD1. Trimming took 4 bases from V and 3 from J; bases not matched to a gene: 5. Germline V gives CDR1 SEHNR, CDR2 FQNEAQ (reference sequence). The CDR3 covers 15 residues. The CDR3 is CASSSGQAPNQPQHF. For the CDR3, the DNA is TGTGCCAGCAGCTCGGGACAGGCTCCCAATCAGCCCCAGCATTTT.

The chain links TRBV7-9 to TRBJ1-5, with TRBD1 matching 10 bases. With 5 bases clipped from V and 1 base from J, the junction kept 8 bases outside the gene matches. The germline CDR1 and CDR2 sequences are SEHNR and FQNEAQ (reference sequence). This CDR3 comprises 17 residues. This CDR3 reads CASSPGQGLWSNQPQHF. The CDR3 DNA follows: TGTGCCAGCAGCCCGGGACAGGGGTTATGGAGCAATCAGCCCCAGCATTTT.

The J gene is TRBJ2-2, the V gene TRBV4-2; TRBD2 aligns across 12 bases. Trimming at V came to 1 base and at J to 6 bases, leaving 3 bases not matched to a gene. This CDR3 region has 16 residues. CDR1 LGHNA and CDR2 YNFKEQ come from the germline V gene. The CDR3 protein is CASSQGTSGESGELFF. Written as DNA, the CDR3 is TGTGCCAGCAGCCAAGGGACTAGCGGGGAATCCGGGGAGCTGTTTTTT.

The chain carries TRBV7-2 and TRBJ2-1; 11 bases match TRBD2. The CDR3 contains 15 residues. Losses at the gene ends were 1 base for V and 10 bases for J; bases not matched to a gene: 6. Germline V gives CDR1 SGHTA, CDR2 FQGNSA. CDR3 nucleotide sequence: TGTGCCAGCAGCTTAGAGGTAGCGGGGGGGCAGGAGCAGTTCTTC. This encodes CASSLEVAGGQEQFF. The full variable domain, with the rest looked up from reference TRBV7-2 and TRBJ2-1, is GAGVSQSPSNKVTEKGKDVELRCDPISGHTALYWYRQSLGQGLEFLIYFQGNSAPDKSGLPSDRFSAERTGGSVSTLTIQRTQQEDSAVYLCASSLEVAGGQEQFFGPGTRLTVL.

This clone was found many times. The gene calls are TRBV7-9 and TRBJ2-5; TRBD2 is a possible D gene (5 bases). The CDR3 consists of 12 residues. Trimming pared 2 bases from V and 5 bases from J, leaving 6 bases between. The V gene's germline CDR1 is SEHNR and CDR2 FQNEAQ (reference sequence). The CDR3 DNA follows: TGTGCCAGCAGCTTAAGGAGGGAGACCCAGTACTTC. This translates into CASSLRRETQYF.

This clone showed up just once. V usage is TRBV13 and J usage is TRBJ1-2; unclear D gene. Trimming took off 7 bases at V and 6 bases at J, with 12 bases between the two ends. Germline CDR1 PRHDT, CDR2 FYEKMQ (reference sequence). There are 12 residues in the CDR3. The CDR3 spells CASNIQRDGYTF. DNA of the CDR3: TGTGCCAGCAATATTCAACGGGATGGCTACACCTTC.

V gene TRBV6-5 combines with J gene TRBJ2-6; weak D call: TRBD1 (6 bases). This CDR3 comprises 16 residues. In germline, CDR1 is MNHEY, CDR2 SVGAGI. Trimming shortened V by 4 bases and J by 2 bases, and 12 bases separated the two germline ends. CDR3: CASSSGTPAGANVLTF. The CDR3 DNA sequence: TGTGCCAGCAGTTCCGGGACACCCGCTGGGGCCAACGTCCTGACTTTC.

The rearrangement uses TRBV6-5 and TRBJ2-5; D might be TRBD2 (6 bases). The J call may be faulty, since TRBJ2-7 better matches the DNA end. CDR1 and CDR2 (germline): MNHEY, SVGAGI. The CDR3 extends over 14 amino acids. For the CDR3, the DNA is TGTGCCAGCAGTCCCGTGACGGGAGCGTACGAGCAGTACTTC. It translates to CASSPVTGAYEQYF.

The V and J genes are TRBV12-5 and TRBJ2-5; TRBD2 is a possible D gene (7 bases). The V gene lost 6 bases and the J gene lost 3 bases, with 11 bases spanning the gap. Per germline, CDR1 LGHNT and CDR2 FRNRAP. The CDR3 is 13 amino acids. CDR3 residues: CASGGGEKETQYF. CDR3 nucleotide sequence: TGTGCTAGTGGAGGGGGGGAGAAAGAGACCCAGTACTTC.

The table lists this clone with a count of one. The genes are TRBV29-1 and TRBJ2-3, with 10 bases aligning to TRBD2. The CDR3 has 16 amino acids. V was clipped by 3 bases and J by 2 bases; unmatched bases: 8. The germline V gene encodes CDR1 SQVTM and CDR2 ANQGSEA. CDR3 sequence (DNA): TGCAGCGTTGACGGAGCGGGGGGGCGCGTCACAGATACGCAGTATTTT. Protein: CSVDGAGGRVTDTQYF.

The rearrangement uses TRBV18 and TRBJ1-5; TRBD1 agrees at 9 bases. CDR1 and CDR2 from the germline V gene are KGHSH and LQKENI. CDR3 size: 17 residues. After removal of 4 bases from V and 2 bases from J, the junction contained 9 bases not matched to a gene. The CDR3 here is CASSQGTGGSGNQPQHF. As DNA, the CDR3 is TGTGCCAGCTCACAAGGTACAGGGGGCTCCGGCAATCAGCCCCAGCATTTT.

At least ten counts were recorded for this clone. The V gene is TRBV7-6, the J gene TRBJ1-1; 7 bases agree with TRBD1. Germline CDR1 reads SGHVS; CDR2 reads FNYEAQ. The CDR3 has 17 amino acids. Losses at the gene ends were 5 bases for V and 0 bases for J; bases not matched to a gene: 12. In DNA, the CDR3 is TGTGCCAGCAGCCGGGGCGCAGGGGGGATAATGAACACTGAAGCTTTCTTT. This translates into CASSRGAGGIMNTEAFF.